Following are 3 T cell receptor beta chains from one sample sequenced in a study of metastatic and nonmetastatic thyroid tumors. Nobody among the patients had been given any treatment before thyroid surgery. MiXCR was used by TCRdb to re-call the PCR reads. Among roughly 30,000 clones, 25% to 35% were seen once, and the ten largest hold about 30%. Source material: blood. All receptors come from a female donor with papillary thyroid cancer or a benign thyroid nodule (not recorded which). Some clones in this sample may be carry-over from other donors' samples.

This clone was observed at least ten times. The chain has TRBV24-1 and TRBJ2-3; D may correspond to TRBD1 or TRBD2 (6 bases each). This CDR3 region has 17 residues. Germline CDR1 is KGHDR and CDR2 is SFDVKD. Trimming removed 1 base at V and 2 bases at J, with 15 bases between. In DNA form, the CDR3 reads TGTGCCACCAGTGATTTAAGGGGGGCAGGAAACACAGATACGCAGTATTTT. It translates to CATSDLRGAGNTDTQYF.

In its sample, this clone was seen many times. The chain joins TRBV19 to TRBJ1-5; D ambiguous. V was cut by 10 bases and J by 7 bases, with 17 bases left in between. CDR1 is LNHDA and CDR2 is SQIVND in the germline V gene (reference sequence). This CDR3 has 13 amino acids. CDR3 in amino acids: CATAGESGQPQHF. Written as DNA, the CDR3 is TGTGCCACCGCCGGGGAGTCTGGCCAGCCCCAGCATTTT.

This clone has more than one count but fewer than ten. This chain joins TRBV6-2 or TRBV6-3 and TRBJ2-7; TRBD1 aligns across 9 bases. The CDR3 consists of 15 residues. Germline V lookup: CDR1 MNHEY, CDR2 SVGEGT. The junction had 3 bases not matched to a gene; V was cut back by 0 bases and J by 3 bases. CDR3 nucleotide sequence: TGTGCCAGCAGTTACTCGTTGGGACAGGGCTACGAGCAGTACTTC. This codes for CASSYSLGQGYEQYF.